Listed below are T cell receptor beta chains from one sample, sequenced in a study of T cells in tuberculosis. Sequencing used immunoSEQ multiplex PCR; TCRdb keeps in-frame clones, though not all of them. Of tens of thousands of clones listed, about 82% were seen once; the top ten hold 4.5% to 6.5%. The sequencing here drew on PBMCs, taken at tuberculosis diagnosis. Source of these receptors: an adult with tuberculosis. Both conserved end residues are part of each CDR3. D genes are given only for firm matches. Rows give clone size only sometimes, using once, few, many, or a class for an expanded clone.

TRBV19,TRBJ1-2,-,-,CASTEGGTGYTF,TGTGCCAGTACCGAGGGGGGGACCGGCTACACCTTC
TRBV10-2,TRBJ2-1,-,-,CASSESTRDSKFF,TGCGCCAGCAGTGAGTCGACTCGGGACTCAAAGTTCTTC
TRBV19,TRBJ2-2,once,TRBD1,CASRKGQTTGELFF,TGTGCCAGTAGGAAGGGACAGACCACCGGGGAGCTGTTTTTT
TRBV14,TRBJ2-1,-,-,CASSQLARTYNEQFF,TGTGCCAGCAGCCAACTAGCGAGAACCTACAATGAGCAGTTCTTC
TRBV4-1,TRBJ1-3,-,-,CASSQDISGSGNTIYF,TGCGCCAGCAGCCAAGATATCTCAGGTTCTGGAAACACCATATATTTT
TRBV11-2,TRBJ1-2,-,-,CASSLDQVVDYGYTF,TGTGCCAGCAGCTTAGATCAGGTGGTGGACTATGGCTACACCTTC
TRBV7-9,TRBJ1-4,-,TRBD1,CASSSALGRGSFF,TGTGCCAGCAGCTCCGCCCTCGGCAGGGGGAGTTTTTTT
TRBV6-1,TRBJ2-7,-,TRBD1,CASSDVGDSYEQYF,TGTGCCAGCAGTGATGTGGGGGACAGCTACGAGCAGTACTTC
TRBV2,TRBJ1-1,-,TRBD1,CASAGTANTEAFF,TGTGCCAGCGCAGGGACAGCGAACACTGAAGCTTTCTTT
TRBV20-1,TRBJ2-3,-,-,CSATPSVTQYF,TGCAGTGCCACCCCTAGCGTGACGCAGTATTTT
TRBV5-1,TRBJ2-3,-,TRBD2,CASSFERGTSTDTQYF,TGCGCCAGCAGCTTTGAGCGGGGGACTAGCACAGATACGCAGTATTTT
TRBV27,TRBJ2-3,few,TRBD2,CASRRLAGNDPSTDTQYF,TGTGCCAGCAGGAGACTAGCGGGGAACGACCCTAGCACAGATACGCAGTATTTT
TRBV18,TRBJ1-5,-,TRBD1,CASSMGQPNSNQPQHF,TGTGCCAGCTCCATGGGACAGCCGAATAGCAATCAGCCCCAGCATTTT
TRBV27,TRBJ1-4,-,TRBD1,CASRGSGGGEKLFF,TGTGCCAGCCGAGGGTCAGGGGGAGGTGAAAAACTGTTTTTT
TRBV7-3,TRBJ2-6,once,-,CASSPDAEANVLTF,TGTGCCAGCAGCCCTGATGCGGAGGCCAACGTCCTGACTTTC
TRBV9,TRBJ1-2,once,TRBD1,CASSAWTGPNYGYTF,TGTGCCAGCAGCGCTTGGACAGGCCCTAACTATGGCTACACCTTC
TRBV30,TRBJ1-5,once,TRBD1,CAWSVRGQGNQPQHF,TGTGCCTGGAGTGTAAGGGGACAGGGCAATCAGCCCCAGCATTTT
TRBV28,TRBJ2-7,once,TRBD2,CASSLALAGGGDEQYF,TGTGCCAGCAGTTTAGCGTTAGCGGGAGGGGGGGACGAGCAGTACTTC
TRBV18,TRBJ2-4,-,-,CASSPRGGSQNIQYF,TGTGCCAGCTCACCACGTGGAGGGAGTCAAAACATTCAGTACTTC
TRBV30,TRBJ2-2,-,-,CAWSGRLNTGELFF,TGTGCCTGGAGTGGTCGACTGAACACCGGGGAGCTGTTTTTT